One T cell receptor (beta chain) is described in this entry. Its antigen is undetermined. These data come from a study of identical twins. Findings of the study overall: Shared out-of-frame alpha sequences (those common to twins) showed excess low generation probability. For zero-insertion analyses, partial confounding could come from invariant MAIT and iNKT cells. Excess twin sharing in beta out-of-frame sequences was weaker.

This CDR3 has 15 residues. Trimming took 7 bases from V and 0 from J, leaving 18 bases between them. CDR1 is DFQATT, CDR2 SNEGSKA, per germline (reference sequence). A universal primer site was added by template switching, and unique molecular identifiers were carried by the cDNA. TCRdb used MiXCR to reprocess the 5' RACE reads, holding one entry per CDR3 protein. The sample gives 350,000 to 400,000 distinct CDR3 sequences, roughly 9% of which show up once; approximately 8.9% is in the top ten. The clonotype was recovered from a woman aged 50 to 60 in good health. The sample was naive T cells sorted from blood. J is TRBJ2-5 and V is TRBV20-1, with D tentatively TRBD2 (5 bases). The CDR3 protein is CSDNRASTNQETQYF. The CDR3 DNA sequence: TGCAGTGACAATCGAGCTAGCACAAACCAAGAGACCCAGTACTTC.